A single sample gave rise to the 21 T cell receptor beta chains below, sequenced in a study of T-cell memory formation after mild COVID-19. TCRdb fed the 5' RACE reads into MiXCR, producing one record per CDR3 protein. The sample has 450,000 to 650,000 distinct CDR3 sequences; approximately 20% are singletons. Sequencing used PBMCs or a T cell subset sorted from them (not recorded which). The source of these receptors is an adult woman who had mild COVID-19 (a few samples of this study predate the infection). Cell type and time point are not known.

This chain links TRBV18 with TRBJ1-1; 7 nucleotides line up with TRBD1. Germline values: CDR1 KGHSH, CDR2 LQKENI. J was trimmed by 1 base and V by 5 bases; bases with no gene match: 10. The CDR3 length is 16 residues. CDR3 residues: CASSAGQNIKNTEAFF. The CDR3 DNA is TGTGCCAGCTCAGCGGGACAGAACATCAAGAACACTGAAGCTTTCTTT.

This clonotype occurred once. The chain combines TRBV4-3 with TRBJ1-1, with TRBD1 as a possible D gene (6 bases). The V and J ends lost 6 bases and 1 base respectively, with 12 bases between them. The CDR3 contains 14 residues. Germline V gene lookup returns CDR1 LGHNA and CDR2 YSLEER. CDR3 in amino acids: CASRRAGANTEAFF. CDR3 nucleotides: TGCGCCAGCAGGAGGGCGGGGGCGAACACTGAAGCTTTCTTT.

This clonotype was counted between two and nine times. V usage is TRBV12-3 or TRBV12-4 and J usage is TRBJ2-2, with D tentatively TRBD2 (5 bases). This CDR3 is built from 15 residues. Trimming took 7 bases from V and 6 from J, leaving 18 bases between them. CDR3 protein: CASTEDSLGAGELFF. The CDR3 region has the DNA TGTGCCAGCACCGAGGACTCGCTCGGGGCCGGGGAGCTGTTTTTT.

The table lists this clonotype with a few counts. This chain connects TRBV5-1 to TRBJ1-2; D gene ambiguous. The CDR3 has 14 amino acids. Germline V gene data show CDR1 as SGHRS and CDR2 as YFSETQ. V lost 1 base and J 2 bases, leaving 9 bases between the germline ends. The CDR3 sequence: CASSLMGENYGYTF. The CDR3 DNA sequence: TGCGCCAGCAGCTTGATGGGTGAAAACTATGGCTACACCTTC.

This clonotype showed up just a few times. The chain combines TRBV18 with TRBJ2-7; TRBD2 agrees at 10 bases. CDR1 and CDR2 (germline): KGHSH, LQKENI. The CDR3 has 15 amino acids. Losses at the gene ends were 4 bases for V and 5 bases for J; bases not matched to a gene: 8. This chain's CDR3 is CASSLTLAGVDEQYF. CDR3 DNA sequence: TGTGCCAGCTCACTTACCCTAGCGGGAGTCGACGAGCAGTACTTC.

The chain uses TRBV30 and TRBJ2-1, with D uncertain. V lost 0 bases and J 9 bases, leaving 12 bases between the germline ends. The V gene's germline CDR1 is GTSNPN and CDR2 SVGIG (reference sequence). The CDR3 has 13 residues. CDR3 sequence: CAWSVFYLSEQFF. For the CDR3, the DNA is TGTGCCTGGAGTGTATTTTATCTATCTGAGCAGTTCTTC.

The rearrangement uses TRBV4-2 and TRBJ2-1; 10 nucleotides align to TRBD2. V lost 4 bases, J lost 2 bases, and 5 bases stayed unmatched. This CDR3 is 16 amino acids long. The germline V gene encodes CDR1 LGHNA and CDR2 YNFKEQ. CDR3: CASSPLSGGAYNEQFF. CDR3 nucleotides: TGTGCCAGCAGCCCCCTGAGCGGGGGGGCCTACAATGAGCAGTTCTTC.

CDR3 DNA: TGTGCCAGCAGTACACCGGGGGGGCGCTCCTACGAGCAGTACTTC. Amino acids: CASSTPGGRSYEQYF. The rearrangement joins TRBV25-1 to TRBJ2-7; 8 nucleotides match TRBD2. The length of the CDR3 is 15 residues. Germline CDR1 MGHDK, CDR2 SYGVNS. Trimming at V came to 5 bases and at J to 0 bases, leaving 6 bases not matched to a gene.

The chain is built from TRBV5-5 and TRBJ1-5, with D hard to call. The CDR3 has 14 residues. Germline CDR1 reads SGHKS; CDR2 reads YYEKEE (reference sequence). V gave up 4 bases and J gave up 3 bases, with 11 bases separating them. The CDR3 sequence: CASSARGPNQPQHF. CDR3 coding DNA: TGTGCCAGCAGCGCCCGAGGCCCCAATCAGCCCCAGCATTTT.

The table lists this clonotype with a few counts. V gene TRBV3-1 combines with J gene TRBJ2-3; 12 bases fit TRBD2. The V gene end was trimmed by 4 bases and the J gene end by 2 bases; junction bases not matched to a gene: 19. Germline V gene lookup returns CDR1 LGHDT and CDR2 YNNKEL (reference sequence). The CDR3 consists of 21 residues. The CDR3 coding sequence is TGTGCCAGCAGCCGGGATCGGACTAGCGGGACGGGGGTAGGAGTCACAGATACGCAGTATTTT. It yields the protein CASSRDRTSGTGVGVTDTQYF.

This clonotype turned up a few times. The chain links TRBV2 to TRBJ2-1; 7 positions agree with TRBD2. J lost 2 bases, V lost 1 base, and 5 bases had no gene match. The CDR3 sequence is 16 residues long. Germline CDR1 and CDR2: SNHLY and FYNNEI. CDR3 residues: CASSEDAGLAYNEQFF. CDR3 nucleotides: TGTGCCAGCAGTGAAGACGCAGGACTAGCCTACAATGAGCAGTTCTTC.

This chain links TRBV19 with TRBJ2-2; tentative D call: TRBD1 (6 bases). The V end lost 3 bases, the J end lost 5 bases, and 13 bases lay between the germline ends. Germline lookup yields CDR1 LNHDA and CDR2 SQIVND (reference sequence). The CDR3 contains 15 residues. The chain's CDR3 is CASSIVRGTTGELFF. The CDR3 nucleotides are TGTGCCAGTAGTATTGTAAGGGGGACAACCGGGGAGCTGTTTTTT.

CDR3 in amino acids: CASSLWGGNTEAFF. CDR3 in DNA: TGTGCCAGCAGCTTATGGGGTGGGAACACTGAAGCTTTCTTT. The J gene is TRBJ1-1, the V gene TRBV7-2; unclear D gene. The CDR3 has 14 residues. V lost 2 bases to trimming and J lost 1 base, with 8 bases between them. The germline CDR1 and CDR2 sequences are SGHTA and FQGNSA.

The gene calls are TRBV19 and TRBJ1-2; no reliable D call. This CDR3 region has 11 residues. Germline CDR1 is LNHDA and CDR2 is SQIVND (reference sequence). Trimming took off 5 bases at V and 3 bases at J, with 4 bases between the two ends. The CDR3 DNA reads as TGTGCCAGTAGTGCATACTATGGCTACACCTTC. Translating gives CASSAYYGYTF.

This clonotype came up a few times. The chain recombines TRBV7-8 with TRBJ1-6, with TRBD1 matching 11 bases. This CDR3 contains 14 residues. Germline CDR1 SGHVS, CDR2 FQNEAQ. With V trimmed by 4 bases and J by 10 bases, 3 bases remained unmatched. The CDR3 sequence is CASSSRDRGSPLHF. The CDR3, as DNA: TGTGCCAGCAGCTCTCGGGACAGGGGGTCACCCCTCCACTTT.

The genes are TRBV12-3 or TRBV12-4 and TRBJ1-1; TRBD1 might be the D (5 bases). This CDR3 is 14 amino acids long. With 8 bases removed from V and 10 bases from J, the gap between germline ends came to 23 bases. The CDR3 DNA follows: TGTGCCAGCTCCTTTGGGGAGGGGCAGTGGGGAGCTTTCTTT. Translated: CASSFGEGQWGAFF.

The chain combines TRBV5-1 with TRBJ2-1; 9 bases match TRBD2. J gave up 5 bases and V 6 bases, and 9 bases lay outside the gene matches. This CDR3 is 15 amino acids long. Germline V gene sequence: CDR1 SGHRS, CDR2 YFSETQ. CDR3 in DNA: TGCGCCAGCACCTACGCCGGGACTAGCAACAATGAGCAGTTCTTC. It encodes CASTYAGTSNNEQFF.

Many counts were recorded for this clonotype. The V and J genes are TRBV9 and TRBJ2-1; 7 nucleotides match TRBD2. This CDR3 comprises 17 residues. V trimming: 3 bases; J trimming: 2 bases; junction bases outside the gene matches: 11. The germline gives CDR1 SGDLS, CDR2 YYNGEE. The CDR3 is CASSATGGSFTYNEQFF. The CDR3 DNA follows: TGTGCCAGCAGCGCCACTGGCGGGAGTTTCACCTACAATGAGCAGTTCTTC.

This clonotype was detected a few times. The chain has TRBV27 and TRBJ2-1; D unresolved. Trimming removed 6 bases from V and 10 bases from J, with 16 bases in between. CDR1 is MNHEY and CDR2 is SMNVEV in the germline V gene (reference sequence). The CDR3 totals 13 residues. CDR3 in amino acids: CASRPGLLEEQFF. As DNA, the CDR3 is TGTGCCAGCAGGCCCGGTCTACTTGAAGAGCAGTTCTTC.

This clonotype was counted only a few times. The chain links TRBV20-1 to TRBJ1-5; a weak D match, TRBD1 (5 bases). Germline lookup yields CDR1 DFQATT and CDR2 SNEGSKA (reference sequence). Trimming left V 4 bases short and J 0 bases short, with 22 bases between. There are 18 residues in the CDR3. The CDR3 region is CSAIRDDNFFNSNQPQHF. The CDR3 nucleotides read TGCAGTGCTATTCGGGACGACAATTTTTTTAATAGCAATCAGCCCCAGCATTTT.

This clonotype has more than one count but fewer than ten. The V and J genes are TRBV11-2 and TRBJ1-3, with unresolved D. Germline V gene lookup returns CDR1 SGHAT and CDR2 FQNNGV. Trimming took off 0 bases at V and 10 bases at J, with 13 bases between the two ends. CDR3 size: 14 residues. As DNA, the CDR3 is TGTGCCAGCAGCTTAGATCGAAGGACCGTGACCATATATTTT. Translated, it gives CASSLDRRTVTIYF.